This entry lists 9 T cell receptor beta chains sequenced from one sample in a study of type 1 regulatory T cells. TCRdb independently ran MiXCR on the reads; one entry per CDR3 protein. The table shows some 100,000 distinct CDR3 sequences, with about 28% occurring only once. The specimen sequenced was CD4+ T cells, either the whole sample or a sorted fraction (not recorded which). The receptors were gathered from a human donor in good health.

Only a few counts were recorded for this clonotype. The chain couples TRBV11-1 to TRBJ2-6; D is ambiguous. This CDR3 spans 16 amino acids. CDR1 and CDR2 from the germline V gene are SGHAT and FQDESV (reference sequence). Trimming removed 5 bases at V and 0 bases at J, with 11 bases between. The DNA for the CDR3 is TGTGCCAGCAGCACCGGGCGGATCTCTGGGGCCAACGTCCTGACTTTC. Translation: CASSTGRISGANVLTF. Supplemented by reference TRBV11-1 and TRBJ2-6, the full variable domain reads EAEVAQSPRYKITEKSQAVAFWCDPISGHATLYWYRQILGQGPELLVQFQDESVVDDSQLPKDRFSAERLKGVDSTLKIQPAELGDSAMYLCASSTGRISGANVLTFGAGSRLTVL.

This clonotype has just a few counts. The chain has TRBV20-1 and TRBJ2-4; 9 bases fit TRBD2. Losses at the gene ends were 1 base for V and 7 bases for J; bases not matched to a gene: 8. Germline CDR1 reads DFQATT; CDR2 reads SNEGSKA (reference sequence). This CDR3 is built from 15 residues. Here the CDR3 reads CSARGGSGRGNIQYF. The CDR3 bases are TGCAGTGCTAGAGGGGGTAGCGGGAGAGGGAACATTCAGTACTTC.

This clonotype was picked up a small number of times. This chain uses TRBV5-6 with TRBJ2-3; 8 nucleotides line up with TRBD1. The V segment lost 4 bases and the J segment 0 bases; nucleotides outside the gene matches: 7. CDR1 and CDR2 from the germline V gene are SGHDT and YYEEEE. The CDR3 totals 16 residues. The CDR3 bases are TGTGCCAGCAGCCCAAGCAGGGGGCTTAGCACAGATACGCAGTATTTT. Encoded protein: CASSPSRGLSTDTQYF. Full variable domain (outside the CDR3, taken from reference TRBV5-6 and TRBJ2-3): DAGVTQSPTHLIKTRGQQVTLRCSPKSGHDTVSWYQQALGQGPQFIFQYYEEEERQRGNFPDRFSGHQFPNYSSELNVNALLLGDSALYLCASSPSRGLSTDTQYFGPGTRLTVL.

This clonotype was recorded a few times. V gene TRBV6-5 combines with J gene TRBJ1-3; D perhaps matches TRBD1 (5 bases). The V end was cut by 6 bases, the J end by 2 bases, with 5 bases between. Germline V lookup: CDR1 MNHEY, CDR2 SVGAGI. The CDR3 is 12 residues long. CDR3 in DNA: TGTGCCAGCAGAGGGGCTGGAAACACCATATATTTT. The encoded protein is CASRGAGNTIYF.

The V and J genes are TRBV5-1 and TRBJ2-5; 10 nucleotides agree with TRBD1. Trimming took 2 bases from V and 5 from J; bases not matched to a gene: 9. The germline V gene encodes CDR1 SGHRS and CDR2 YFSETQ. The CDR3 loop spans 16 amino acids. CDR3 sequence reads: CASSFYPDRGGETQYF. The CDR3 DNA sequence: TGCGCCAGCAGCTTTTACCCGGACAGGGGGGGGGAGACCCAGTACTTC.

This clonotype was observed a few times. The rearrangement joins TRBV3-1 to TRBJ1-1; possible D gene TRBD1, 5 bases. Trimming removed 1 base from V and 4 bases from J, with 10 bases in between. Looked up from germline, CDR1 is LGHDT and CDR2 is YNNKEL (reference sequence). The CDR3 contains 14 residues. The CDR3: CASSQGAQVTEAFF. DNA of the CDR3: TGTGCCAGCAGCCAAGGGGCACAGGTCACTGAAGCTTTCTTT.

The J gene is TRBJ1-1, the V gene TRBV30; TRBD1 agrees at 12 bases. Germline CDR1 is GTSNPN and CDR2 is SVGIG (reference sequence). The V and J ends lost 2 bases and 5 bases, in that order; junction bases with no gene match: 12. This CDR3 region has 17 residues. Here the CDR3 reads CAWSPGQGARLGTEAFF. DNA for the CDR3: TGTGCCTGGAGTCCGGGACAGGGGGCCAGACTGGGGACTGAAGCTTTCTTT.

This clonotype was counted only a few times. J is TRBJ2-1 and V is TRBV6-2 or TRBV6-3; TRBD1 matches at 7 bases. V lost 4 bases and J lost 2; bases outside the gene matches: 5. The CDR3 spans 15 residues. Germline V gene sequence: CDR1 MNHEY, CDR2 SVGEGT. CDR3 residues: CASSWAGTAYNEQFF. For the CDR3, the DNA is TGTGCCAGCAGTTGGGCAGGGACAGCCTACAATGAGCAGTTCTTC.

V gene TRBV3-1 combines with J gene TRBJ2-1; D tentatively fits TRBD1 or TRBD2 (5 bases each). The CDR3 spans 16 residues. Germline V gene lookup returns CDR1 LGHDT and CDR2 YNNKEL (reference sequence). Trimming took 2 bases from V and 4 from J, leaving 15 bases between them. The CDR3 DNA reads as TGTGCCAGCAGCCAACAGGGACCCTCTGCGTACAATGAGCAGTTCTTC. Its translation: CASSQQGPSAYNEQFF.